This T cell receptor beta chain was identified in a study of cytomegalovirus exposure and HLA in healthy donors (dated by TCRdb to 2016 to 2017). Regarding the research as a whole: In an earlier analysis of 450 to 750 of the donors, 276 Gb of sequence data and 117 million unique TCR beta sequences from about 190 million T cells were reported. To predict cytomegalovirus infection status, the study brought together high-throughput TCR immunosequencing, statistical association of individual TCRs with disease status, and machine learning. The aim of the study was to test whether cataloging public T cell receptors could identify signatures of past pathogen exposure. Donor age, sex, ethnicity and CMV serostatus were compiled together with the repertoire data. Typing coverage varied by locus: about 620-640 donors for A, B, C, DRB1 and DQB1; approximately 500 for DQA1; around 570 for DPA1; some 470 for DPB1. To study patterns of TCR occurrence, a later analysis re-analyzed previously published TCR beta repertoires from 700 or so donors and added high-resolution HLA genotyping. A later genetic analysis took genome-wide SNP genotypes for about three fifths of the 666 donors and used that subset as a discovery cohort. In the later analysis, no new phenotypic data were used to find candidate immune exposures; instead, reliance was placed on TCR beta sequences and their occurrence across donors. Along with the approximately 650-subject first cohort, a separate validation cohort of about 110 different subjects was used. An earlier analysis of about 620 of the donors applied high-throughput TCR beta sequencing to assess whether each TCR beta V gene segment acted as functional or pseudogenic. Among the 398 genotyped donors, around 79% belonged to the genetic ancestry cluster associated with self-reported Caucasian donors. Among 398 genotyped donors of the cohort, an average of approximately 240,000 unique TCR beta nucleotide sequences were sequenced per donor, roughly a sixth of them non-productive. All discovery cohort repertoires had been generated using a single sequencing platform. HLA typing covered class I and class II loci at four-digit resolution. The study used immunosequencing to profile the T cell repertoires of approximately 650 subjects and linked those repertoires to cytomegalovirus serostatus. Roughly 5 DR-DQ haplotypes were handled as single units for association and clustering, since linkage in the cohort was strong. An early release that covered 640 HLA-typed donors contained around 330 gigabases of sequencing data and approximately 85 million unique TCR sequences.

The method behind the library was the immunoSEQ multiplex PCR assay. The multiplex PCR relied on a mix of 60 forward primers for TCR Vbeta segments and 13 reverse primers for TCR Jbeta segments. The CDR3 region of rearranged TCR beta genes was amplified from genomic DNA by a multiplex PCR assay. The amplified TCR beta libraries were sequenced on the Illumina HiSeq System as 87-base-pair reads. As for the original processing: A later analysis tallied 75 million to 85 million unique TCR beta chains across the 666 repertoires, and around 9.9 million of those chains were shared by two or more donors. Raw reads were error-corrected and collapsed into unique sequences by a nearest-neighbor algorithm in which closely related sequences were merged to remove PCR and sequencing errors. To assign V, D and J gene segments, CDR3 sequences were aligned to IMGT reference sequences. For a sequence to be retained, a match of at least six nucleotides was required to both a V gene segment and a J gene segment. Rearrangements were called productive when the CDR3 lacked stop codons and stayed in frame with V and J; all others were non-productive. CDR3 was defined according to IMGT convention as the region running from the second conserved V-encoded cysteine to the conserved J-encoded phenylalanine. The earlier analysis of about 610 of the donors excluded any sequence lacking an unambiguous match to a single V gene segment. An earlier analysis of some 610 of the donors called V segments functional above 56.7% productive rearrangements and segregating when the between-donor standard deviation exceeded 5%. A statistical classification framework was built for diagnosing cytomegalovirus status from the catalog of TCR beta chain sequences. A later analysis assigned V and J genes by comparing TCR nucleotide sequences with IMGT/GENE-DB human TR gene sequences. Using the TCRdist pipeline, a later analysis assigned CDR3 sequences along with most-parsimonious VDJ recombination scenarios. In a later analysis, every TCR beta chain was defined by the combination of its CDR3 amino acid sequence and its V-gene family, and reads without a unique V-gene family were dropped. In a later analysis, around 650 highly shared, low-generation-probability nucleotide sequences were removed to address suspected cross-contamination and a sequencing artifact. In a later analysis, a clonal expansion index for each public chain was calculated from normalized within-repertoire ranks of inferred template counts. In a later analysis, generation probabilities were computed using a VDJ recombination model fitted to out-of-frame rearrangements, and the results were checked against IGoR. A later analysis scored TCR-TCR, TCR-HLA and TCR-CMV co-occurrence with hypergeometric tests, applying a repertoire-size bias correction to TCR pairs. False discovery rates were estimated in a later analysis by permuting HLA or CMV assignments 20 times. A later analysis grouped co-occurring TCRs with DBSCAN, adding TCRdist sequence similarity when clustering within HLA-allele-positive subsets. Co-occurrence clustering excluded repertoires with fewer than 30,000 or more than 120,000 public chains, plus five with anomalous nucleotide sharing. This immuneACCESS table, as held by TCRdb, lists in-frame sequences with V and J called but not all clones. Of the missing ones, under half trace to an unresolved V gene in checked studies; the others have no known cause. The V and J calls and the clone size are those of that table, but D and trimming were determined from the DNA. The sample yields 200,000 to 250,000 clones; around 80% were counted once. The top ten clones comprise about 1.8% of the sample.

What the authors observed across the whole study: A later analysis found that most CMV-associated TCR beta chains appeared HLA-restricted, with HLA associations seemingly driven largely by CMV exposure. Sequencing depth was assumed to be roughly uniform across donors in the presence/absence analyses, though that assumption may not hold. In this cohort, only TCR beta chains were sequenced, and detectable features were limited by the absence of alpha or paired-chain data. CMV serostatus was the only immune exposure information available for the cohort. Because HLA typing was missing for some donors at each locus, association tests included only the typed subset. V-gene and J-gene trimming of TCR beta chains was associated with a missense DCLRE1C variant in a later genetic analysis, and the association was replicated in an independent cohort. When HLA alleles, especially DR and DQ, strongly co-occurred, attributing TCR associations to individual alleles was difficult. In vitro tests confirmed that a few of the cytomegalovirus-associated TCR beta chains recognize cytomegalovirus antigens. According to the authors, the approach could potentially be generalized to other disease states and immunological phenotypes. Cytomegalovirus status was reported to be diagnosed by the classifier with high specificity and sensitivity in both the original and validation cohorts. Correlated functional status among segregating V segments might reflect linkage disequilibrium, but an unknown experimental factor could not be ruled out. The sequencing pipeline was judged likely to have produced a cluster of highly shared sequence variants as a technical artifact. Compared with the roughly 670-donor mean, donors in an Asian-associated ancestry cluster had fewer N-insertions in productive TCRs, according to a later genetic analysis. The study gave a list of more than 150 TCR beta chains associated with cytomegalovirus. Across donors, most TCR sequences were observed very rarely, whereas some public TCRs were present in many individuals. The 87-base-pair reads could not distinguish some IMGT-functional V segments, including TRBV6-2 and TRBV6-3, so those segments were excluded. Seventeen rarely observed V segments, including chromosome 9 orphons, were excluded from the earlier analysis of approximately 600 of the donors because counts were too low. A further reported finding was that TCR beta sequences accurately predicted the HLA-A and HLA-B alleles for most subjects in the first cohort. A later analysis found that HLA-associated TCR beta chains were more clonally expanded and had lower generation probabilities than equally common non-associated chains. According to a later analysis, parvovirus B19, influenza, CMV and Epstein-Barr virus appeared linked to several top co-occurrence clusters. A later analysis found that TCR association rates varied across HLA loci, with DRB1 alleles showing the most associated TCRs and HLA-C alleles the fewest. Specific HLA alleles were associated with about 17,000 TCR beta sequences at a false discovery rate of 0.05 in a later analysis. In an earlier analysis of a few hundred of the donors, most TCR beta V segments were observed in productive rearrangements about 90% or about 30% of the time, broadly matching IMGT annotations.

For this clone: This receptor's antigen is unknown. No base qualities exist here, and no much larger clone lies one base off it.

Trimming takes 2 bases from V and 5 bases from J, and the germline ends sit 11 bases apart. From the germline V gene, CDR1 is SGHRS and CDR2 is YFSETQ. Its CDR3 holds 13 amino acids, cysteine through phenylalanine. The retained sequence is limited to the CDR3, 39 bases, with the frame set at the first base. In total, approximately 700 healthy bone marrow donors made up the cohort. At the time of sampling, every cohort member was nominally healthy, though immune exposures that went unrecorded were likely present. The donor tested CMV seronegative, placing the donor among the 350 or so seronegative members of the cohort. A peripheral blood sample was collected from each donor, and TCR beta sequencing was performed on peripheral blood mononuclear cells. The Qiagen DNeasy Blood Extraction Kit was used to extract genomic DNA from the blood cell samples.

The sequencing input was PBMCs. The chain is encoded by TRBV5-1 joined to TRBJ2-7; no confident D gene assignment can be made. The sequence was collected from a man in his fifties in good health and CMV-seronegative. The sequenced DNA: TGCGCCAGCAGCTTTGCGCAGGCTGACGAGCAGTACTTC. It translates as CASSFAQADEQYF.